This TCR beta chain was sequenced for a study of cytomegalovirus exposure and HLA in healthy donors. Using immunoSEQ multiplex PCR, the repertoire was profiled, and TCRdb retains in-frame clones only, with some absent. The profile shows roughly 180,000 clones, about nine tenths of them singletons. The CDR3 sequence is 15 residues long. The germline V gene has CDR1 SGHVS and CDR2 FNYEAQ. Trimming took off 1 base at V and 0 bases at J, with 8 bases between the two ends. This clone was found once. This chain connects TRBV7-6 to TRBJ2-3; D unclear. The material sequenced was PBMCs. This TCR came from a man younger than 45 in good health and CMV-seropositive. CDR3 sequence reads: CASSLVVGSTDTQYF. CDR3 in DNA: TGTGCCAGCAGCTTAGTCGTGGGAAGCACAGATACGCAGTATTTT. The full variable domain, with the rest looked up from reference TRBV7-6 and TRBJ2-3, is GAGVSQSPRYKVTKRGQDVALRCDPISGHVSLYWYRQALGQGPEFLTYFNYEAQQDKSGLPNDRFSAERPEGSISTLTIQRTEQRDSAMYRCASSLVVGSTDTQYFGPGTRLTVL.